The following is a T cell receptor (beta chain) sequence with its context. The length of the CDR3 is 16 residues. Germline V gene sequence: CDR1 MGHDK, CDR2 SYGVNS. The V and J ends lost 1 base and 1 base respectively, with 10 bases between them. The data belong to a study of blood T cell repertoires in COVID-19. Libraries were prepared by immunoSEQ multiplex PCR; TCRdb keeps only in-frame clonotypes and omits some of them. Altogether fewer than 100,000 clones are present, approximately 85% being singletons, with the ten largest covering 8.5% to 10%. This receptor was taken from a man aged 50 to 60 with COVID-19, enrolled during active disease. Sequencing input: peripheral blood. This chain joins TRBV25-1 and TRBJ2-2; TRBD2 is a possible D gene (6 bases). CDR3 loop: CASSESRGGNTGELFF. CDR3 coding DNA: TGTGCCAGCAGTGAATCGCGGGGAGGGAACACCGGGGAGCTGTTTTTT.